This TCR beta chain originates from a study of spatial heterogeneity in lung cancer. Study in general: Fewer alpha-chain than beta-chain sequences were consistently detected. Matched bulk RNA-seq provided a T cell module score, and TCR transcript counts in tumor regions correlated strongly with it. General study findings and limits: Tumor mutation count correlated with how many alpha and beta TCRs expanded intratumorally.

At least ten counts were recorded for this clonotype. Its matching antigen is unknown. The CDR3 loop spans 14 amino acids. V lost 3 bases to trimming and J lost 2 bases, with 14 bases between them. Germline V gene lookup returns CDR1 DFQATT and CDR2 SNEGSKA (reference sequence). The time point denotes: sample taken at primary tumor resection. From tumor, nontumor lung or frozen PBMC, whole RNA was taken unsorted for sequencing. Every individual TCR cDNA molecule carried its own unique molecular identifier, which allowed correction of PCR and sequencing errors. TCRdb redid the calling of the 5' RACE reads with MiXCR, one entry per CDR3 protein. The sample includes around 100,000 distinct CDR3 sequences, nearly 4.5% of them seen just once.

The sequence derives from a male donor with early-stage non-small cell lung cancer. The V gene is TRBV20-1, the J gene TRBJ2-7; D is uncertain. Sequenced material: lung tumor tissue, taken at surgery. The CDR3 spells CSASLATGTYEQYF. The DNA for the CDR3 is TGCAGTGCTAGTCTGGCGACCGGTACCTACGAGCAGTACTTC.